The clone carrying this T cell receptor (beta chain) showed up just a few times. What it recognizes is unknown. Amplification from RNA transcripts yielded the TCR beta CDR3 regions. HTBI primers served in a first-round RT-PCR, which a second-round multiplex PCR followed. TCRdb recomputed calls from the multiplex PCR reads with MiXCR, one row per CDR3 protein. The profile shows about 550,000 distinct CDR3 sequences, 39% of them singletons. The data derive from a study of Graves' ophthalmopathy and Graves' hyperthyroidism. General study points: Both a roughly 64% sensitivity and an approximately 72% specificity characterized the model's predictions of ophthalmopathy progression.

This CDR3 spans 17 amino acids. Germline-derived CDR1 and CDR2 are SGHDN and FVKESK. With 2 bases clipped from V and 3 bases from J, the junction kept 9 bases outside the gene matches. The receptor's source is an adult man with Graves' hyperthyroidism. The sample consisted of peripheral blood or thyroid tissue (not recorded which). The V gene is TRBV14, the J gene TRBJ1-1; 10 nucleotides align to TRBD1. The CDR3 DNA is TGTGCCAGCAGCCAATGGGGGACCGGGACAGGGGACACTGAAGCTTTCTTT. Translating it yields CASSQWGTGTGDTEAFF. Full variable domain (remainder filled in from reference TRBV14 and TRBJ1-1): EAGVTQFPSHSVIEKGQTVTLRCDPISGHDNLYWYRRVMGKEIKFLLHFVKESKQDESGMPNNRFLAERTGGTYSTLKVQPAELEDSGVYFCASSQWGTGTGDTEAFFGQGTRLTVV.